One and the same sample provided the 11 T cell receptor beta chains below, sequenced in a study of cytomegalovirus exposure and HLA in healthy donors. PCR was performed using 60 Vbeta and 13 Jbeta primers. The assay was immunoSEQ multiplex PCR, and TCRdb's table has in-frame clones only and misses some. The sample lists 65,000 to 75,000 clones, around three quarters occurring once. The sample consisted of PBMCs. These receptors were taken from a man between 50 and 59 years old in good health and CMV-seronegative.

This rearrangement joins TRBV28 to TRBJ2-3, with D perhaps matching TRBD2 (6 bases). Trimming shortened V by 7 bases and J by 0 bases, and 11 bases separated the two germline ends. The CDR3 contains 14 residues. CDR1 is MDHEN, CDR2 SYDVKM, per germline. In DNA, the CDR3 is TGTGCCAGCAAAACTAGCAGAAGCACAGATACGCAGTATTTT. Its translation: CASKTSRSTDTQYF.

As concerns this clone: The same CDR3 also results from other DNA sequences found in this sample. J is TRBJ1-1 and V is TRBV25-1; maybe TRBD1 (5 bases). Germline loops: CDR1 MGHDK, CDR2 SYGVNS. The V gene lost 3 bases and the J gene lost 5 bases, with 10 bases spanning the gap. The CDR3 has 13 residues. CDR3 sequence (DNA): TGTGCCAGCAGTGAGGGGGGTCGAACTGAAGCTTTCTTT. It codes for CASSEGGRTEAFF.

This chain connects TRBV7-9 to TRBJ2-3; no firm D call. Trimming pared 4 bases from V and 5 bases from J, leaving 4 bases between. Germline CDR1 reads SEHNR; CDR2 reads FQNEAQ (reference sequence). The CDR3 has 11 residues. CDR3 residues: CASSSVDTQYF. CDR3 coding DNA: TGTGCCAGCAGCTCCGTAGATACGCAGTATTTT. Using reference TRBV7-9 and TRBJ2-3 for the parts outside the CDR3, the full variable domain is DTGVSQNPRHKITKRGQNVTFRCDPISEHNRLYWYRQTLGQGPEFLTYFQNEAQLEKSRLLSDRFSAERPKGSFSTLEIQRTEQGDSAMYLCASSSVDTQYFGPGTRLTVL.

There are a few counts of this clone. The chain recombines TRBV6-5 with TRBJ2-3, with D perhaps TRBD1 (5 bases). From germline, CDR1 is MNHEY and CDR2 SVGAGI. The CDR3 covers 15 residues. Trimming cost V 6 bases and J 3 bases, with 16 bases left between them. CDR3 DNA sequence: TGTGCCAGCAGACCCCGAGACAGTGGTACAGATACGCAGTATTTT. It is translated as CASRPRDSGTDTQYF.

The genes are TRBV30 and TRBJ2-3, with 8 bases identical to TRBD2. After removal of 4 bases from V and 0 bases from J, the junction contained 15 bases not matched to a gene. Germline V gene data show CDR1 as GTSNPN and CDR2 as SVGIG (reference sequence). This CDR3 is 18 amino acids long. The CDR3 loop reads CAWKRELLGSGSTDTQYF. The CDR3 nucleotides read TGTGCCTGGAAGCGGGAGTTATTGGGTAGCGGGAGCACAGATACGCAGTATTTT.

V is TRBV11-3 and J is TRBJ2-1; 8 bases align to TRBD2. V lost 5 bases and J lost 9; bases outside the gene matches: 9. The CDR3 length is 14 residues. Germline assignment: CDR1 SGHNT and CDR2 YENEEA. This chain's CDR3 is CASSPLRTSTEQFF. CDR3 DNA: TGTGCCAGCAGCCCCCTACGGACTAGCACTGAGCAGTTCTTC.

The rearrangement uses TRBV9 and TRBJ1-3; no clear D. The CDR3 is made up of 15 amino acids. Germline CDR1 SGDLS, CDR2 YYNGEE. The germline V and J ends were trimmed by 3 bases and 0 bases, with 10 bases remaining between them. CDR3 sequence reads: CASSASQNSGNTIYF. The CDR3 coding sequence is TGTGCCAGCAGCGCCTCACAGAACTCTGGAAACACCATATATTTT.

The chain combines TRBV30 with TRBJ1-1; D is ambiguous. Trimming removed 0 bases from V and 0 bases from J, with 11 bases in between. Germline CDR1 reads GTSNPN; CDR2 reads SVGIG (reference sequence). CDR3 length: 15 amino acids. CDR3 sequence: CAWSVRVRLNTEAFF. The DNA of the CDR3 is TGTGCCTGGAGTGTACGTGTTCGGTTGAACACTGAAGCTTTCTTT.

The V gene is TRBV30, the J gene TRBJ1-1, with D uncertain. The CDR3 runs to 15 residues. The germline gives CDR1 GTSNPN, CDR2 SVGIG (reference sequence). The V gene lost 1 base and the J gene lost 4 bases, with 16 bases spanning the gap. Here the CDR3 reads CAWSGRNRLSTEAFF. The CDR3, as DNA: TGTGCCTGGAGTGGACGAAACAGATTAAGCACTGAAGCTTTCTTT.

The J gene is TRBJ2-1, the V gene TRBV11-2, with a weak D call TRBD2 (5 bases). This CDR3 contains 15 residues. V lost 0 bases and J 8 bases, leaving 14 bases between the germline ends. From germline, CDR1 is SGHAT and CDR2 FQNNGV. DNA for the CDR3: TGTGCCAGCAGCTTAGAGCTAGGGCGGGCACATGAGCAGTTCTTC. It codes for CASSLELGRAHEQFF.

This clone was picked up one time. The chain links TRBV18 to TRBJ2-1; 16 positions match TRBD2. Germline CDR1 reads KGHSH; CDR2 reads LQKENI. The CDR3 loop spans 20 amino acids. V lost 3 bases to trimming and J lost 4 bases; unmatched junction nucleotides: 12. The CDR3 sequence is CASSPRRGTSGRGPYNEQFF. CDR3 coding DNA: TGTGCCAGCTCACCCCGACGGGGGACTAGCGGGAGGGGGCCGTACAATGAGCAGTTCTTC.